The 29 T cell receptor beta chains presented below share a single source sample, sequenced in a study of shared clonotypes between healthy human individuals. Naive CD8 isolation took CD45RO-negative cells positively selected for CCR7 and excluded terminally differentiated effector memory CD45RA+ cells. Clones were read by immunoSEQ multiplex PCR, and TCRdb kept only the in-frame ones, dropping some. This sample has about 2.2 million clones, with about 94% found just once. The specimen sequenced was naive CD8+ T cells from PBMCs. The receptor set was obtained from a man between 18 and 29 years old in good health. Some clones in this sample may be carry-over from other donors' samples.

The genes are TRBV28 and TRBJ1-1, with D unclear. Germline lookup yields CDR1 MDHEN and CDR2 SYDVKM. V was clipped by 5 bases and J by 2 bases, with 6 bases between them. The CDR3 length is 12 residues. This CDR3 is CASSPYNTEAFF. CDR3 DNA: TGTGCCAGCAGTCCATATAACACTGAAGCTTTCTTT.

V gene TRBV6-5 combines with J gene TRBJ2-7; D may match TRBD1 or TRBD2 (5 bases each). The CDR3 is 16 amino acids. Germline lookup yields CDR1 MNHEY and CDR2 SVGAGI. The V gene lost 0 bases and the J gene lost 1 base, with 13 bases spanning the gap. The chain's CDR3 is CASSYSMGTESYEQYF. CDR3 nucleotides: TGTGCCAGCAGTTACTCGATGGGGACGGAGTCCTACGAGCAGTACTTC.

The chain has TRBV6-5 and TRBJ2-7; D call uncertain. This CDR3 contains 13 residues. The germline V and J ends were trimmed by 2 bases and 4 bases, with 9 bases remaining between them. The V gene's germline CDR1 is MNHEY and CDR2 SVGAGI. For the CDR3, the DNA is TGTGCCAGCAGTTACCTGAGCGCTTACGAGCAGTACTTC. It yields the protein CASSYLSAYEQYF.

The chain is built from TRBV9 and TRBJ2-1, with a possible D match to TRBD2 (6 bases). The V gene's germline CDR1 is SGDLS and CDR2 YYNGEE. The CDR3 length is 17 residues. Trimming removed 1 base from V and 0 bases from J, with 14 bases in between. The CDR3: CASSVRREISSYNEQFF. Written as DNA, the CDR3 is TGTGCCAGCAGCGTAAGGCGGGAAATAAGCTCCTACAATGAGCAGTTCTTC.

V usage is TRBV4-1 and J usage is TRBJ2-7, with no clear D. Germline V gives CDR1 MGHRA, CDR2 YSYEKL. V was pared by 0 bases and J by 7 bases, with 19 bases between. The length of the CDR3 is 16 residues. DNA of the CDR3: TGCGCCAGCAGCCAAGATGAGTCTGGGGTGCGGCATGAGCAGTACTTC. It codes for CASSQDESGVRHEQYF.

This clone was observed once. The chain recombines TRBV9 with TRBJ2-3; D is possibly TRBD1 (6 bases). Trimming took off 0 bases at V and 3 bases at J, with 14 bases between the two ends. Looked up from germline, CDR1 is SGDLS and CDR2 is YYNGEE. The CDR3 covers 16 residues. For the CDR3, the DNA is TGTGCCAGCAGCGTAGGAGGGGGATTAGTAACAGATACGCAGTATTTT. It codes for CASSVGGGLVTDTQYF.

The rearrangement links TRBV10-3 to TRBJ2-7; D might be TRBD1 (7 bases). From germline, CDR1 is ENHRY and CDR2 SYGVKD. The length of the CDR3 is 14 residues. Trimming left V 8 bases short and J 1 base short, with 15 bases between. DNA for the CDR3: TGTGCCATCCAACGGGAGACAGGGTCCTACGAGCAGTACTTC. It translates to CAIQRETGSYEQYF.

This chain connects TRBV6-5 to TRBJ1-1, with 7 bases that match TRBD1. The V and J ends lost 9 bases and 1 base, in that order; junction bases with no gene match: 11. The germline V gene encodes CDR1 MNHEY and CDR2 SVGAGI. The CDR3 is made up of 15 amino acids. The DNA of the CDR3 is TGTGCCAGTAGGACAGGTATTTTGGGGAACACTGAAGCTTTCTTT. Protein product: CASRTGILGNTEAFF.

This chain joins TRBV19 and TRBJ2-5, with D tentatively TRBD1 or TRBD2 (6 bases each). Trimming pared 7 bases from V and 2 bases from J, leaving 11 bases between. The CDR3 is 13 amino acids. Germline lookup yields CDR1 LNHDA and CDR2 SQIVND (reference sequence). The CDR3 reads CASKEGEQETQYF. The CDR3 DNA reads TGTGCCAGTAAGGAGGGGGAACAAGAGACCCAGTACTTC.

Worth noting for this clone: The same CDR3 is also encoded by other DNA sequences in this sample. The V and J genes are TRBV18 and TRBJ1-1; D possibly corresponds to TRBD1 (5 bases). The CDR3 loop spans 14 amino acids. V lost 2 bases and J 1 base, leaving 8 bases between the germline ends. Germline V gives CDR1 KGHSH, CDR2 LQKENI. CDR3 bases: TGTGCCAGCTCACCAGTCGGGGGGAACACTGAAGCTTTCTTT. Translation gives CASSPVGGNTEAFF.

This rearrangement joins TRBV30 to TRBJ1-5; D gene uncertain. CDR3 size: 14 residues. Trimming cost V 1 base and J 0 bases, with 7 bases left between them. Germline loops: CDR1 GTSNPN, CDR2 SVGIG (reference sequence). The CDR3 DNA sequence: TGTGCCTGGAGTGGCGCCGATAGCAATCAGCCCCAGCATTTT. This encodes CAWSGADSNQPQHF.

The chain couples TRBV7-8 to TRBJ2-3; D remains ambiguous. Trimming pared 6 bases from V and 6 bases from J, leaving 4 bases between. Germline values: CDR1 SGHVS, CDR2 FQNEAQ. The CDR3 length is 10 residues. The DNA for the CDR3 is TGTGCCAGCAGTTCCGATACGCAGTATTTT. Its protein is CASSSDTQYF.

This chain uses TRBV4-1 with TRBJ2-7; 9 bases line up with TRBD1. J was trimmed by 5 bases and V by 6 bases; bases with no gene match: 11. Germline assignment: CDR1 MGHRA and CDR2 YSYEKL. The CDR3 consists of 15 residues. This chain's CDR3 is CASSRIRDREDEQYF. The CDR3 DNA sequence: TGCGCCAGCAGTCGTATCCGGGACAGGGAGGACGAGCAGTACTTC.

The sample holds one count of this clone. The chain joins TRBV6-6 to TRBJ2-3; the D gene is possibly TRBD2 (6 bases). CDR1 and CDR2 from the germline V gene are MNHNY and SVGAGI (reference sequence). Trimming pared 7 bases from V and 2 bases from J, leaving 13 bases between. The CDR3 is 14 residues long. In DNA, the CDR3 is TGTGCCAGCATCCAGGGACTTACCACAGATACGCAGTATTTT. Translated: CASIQGLTTDTQYF.

This chain links TRBV27 with TRBJ1-2, with 9 bases matching TRBD1. J lost 8 bases, V lost 1 base, and 8 bases had no gene match. Germline V gene data show CDR1 as MNHEY and CDR2 as SMNVEV (reference sequence). The CDR3 length is 15 residues. Written as DNA, the CDR3 is TGTGCCAGCAGTTTATGGAAGGACAGGGGAAAGGGCTACACCTTC. Translation: CASSLWKDRGKGYTF.

The CDR3 DNA reads as TGTGCCAGCAGCTTAGTTCGCGTACATGAAGCTTTCTTT. Residues: CASSLVRVHEAFF. This chain joins TRBV7-8 and TRBJ1-1; D gene ambiguous. V shed 1 base and J shed 7 bases, with 10 bases lying between them. This CDR3 contains 13 residues. From germline, CDR1 is SGHVS and CDR2 FQNEAQ.

This rearrangement joins TRBV30 to TRBJ1-1; unclear D gene. Germline V gene lookup returns CDR1 GTSNPN and CDR2 SVGIG (reference sequence). Trimming cost V 5 bases and J 2 bases, with 6 bases left between them. CDR3 length: 11 amino acids. CDR3 sequence (DNA): TGTGCCTGGGACCATAACACTGAAGCTTTCTTT. Residues: CAWDHNTEAFF.

The gene calls are TRBV13 and TRBJ2-1; 12 bases line up with TRBD2. The junction had 3 bases not matched to a gene; V was cut back by 7 bases and J by 5 bases. Germline values: CDR1 PRHDT, CDR2 FYEKMQ (reference sequence). The CDR3 totals 14 residues. CDR3 nucleotide sequence: TGTGCCAGCATCCTAGCGGGAGGGGACAATGAGCAGTTCTTC. This codes for CASILAGGDNEQFF.

This chain joins TRBV27 and TRBJ2-4; D may be TRBD2 (5 bases). The V end was cut by 8 bases, the J end by 0 bases, with 14 bases between. The CDR3 loop spans 15 amino acids. From germline, CDR1 is MNHEY and CDR2 SMNVEV (reference sequence). CDR3 protein: CASPLQGLAKNIQYF. CDR3 coding DNA: TGTGCCAGCCCGTTACAAGGACTAGCCAAAAACATTCAGTACTTC.

This chain links TRBV19 with TRBJ1-1, with 8 positions matching TRBD1. CDR3 length: 12 residues. Germline V gene data show CDR1 as LNHDA and CDR2 as SQIVND (reference sequence). V shed 7 bases and J 11 bases; nucleotides not matched to a gene: 9. The CDR3 spells CASKTGTGAAFF. The CDR3 nucleotides are TGTGCCAGTAAGACAGGGACAGGAGCGGCTTTCTTT.

Note on this clone: The sample holds other DNA sequences that translate to the same CDR3. The chain joins TRBV14 to TRBJ2-7; 8 nucleotides match TRBD2. CDR1 SGHDN and CDR2 FVKESK come from the germline V gene. The CDR3 runs to 13 residues. The V gene end was trimmed by 6 bases and the J gene end by 4 bases; junction bases not matched to a gene: 5. The CDR3 reads CASSPGLAYEQYF. CDR3 coding DNA: TGTGCCAGCAGTCCAGGACTAGCTTACGAGCAGTACTTC. Using reference TRBV14 and TRBJ2-7 for the parts outside the CDR3, the full variable domain is EAGVTQFPSHSVIEKGQTVTLRCDPISGHDNLYWYRRVMGKEIKFLLHFVKESKQDESGMPNNRFLAERTGGTYSTLKVQPAELEDSGVYFCASSPGLAYEQYFGPGTRLTVT.

The chain carries TRBV6-1 and TRBJ2-7, with D perhaps matching TRBD1 or TRBD2 (5 bases each). Germline V gives CDR1 MNHNS, CDR2 SASEGT. The V and J ends lost 4 bases and 4 bases respectively, with 17 bases between them. The CDR3 is 15 amino acids. The CDR3: CASSAFGIREYEQYF. The DNA of the CDR3 is TGTGCCAGCAGTGCTTTTGGTATCAGGGAGTACGAGCAGTACTTC.

A single count supports this clone. This chain connects TRBV6-5 to TRBJ1-5, with a possible D match to TRBD1 (5 bases). The CDR3 runs to 14 residues. V shed 4 bases and J shed 9 bases, with 16 bases lying between them. CDR1 is MNHEY, CDR2 SVGAGI, per germline. DNA of the CDR3: TGTGCCAGCAGTTTCTCCCGGGAGGGGATGCCCCAGCATTTT. Protein product: CASSFSREGMPQHF.

This clone was recorded once. V gene TRBV6-6 combines with J gene TRBJ1-3; D is unresolved. Between the trimmed V and J ends, which lost 6 bases and 7 bases, there was a span of 13 bases. CDR1 is MNHNY and CDR2 is SVGAGI in the germline V gene (reference sequence). The CDR3 has 13 amino acids. Here the CDR3 DNA reads TGTGCCAGCAGCCGCTTTCTGGGGAACACCATATATTTT. It encodes CASSRFLGNTIYF.

V gene TRBV7-9 combines with J gene TRBJ2-7, with D possibly TRBD2 on 5 matching bases. V was clipped by 7 bases and J by 2 bases, with 15 bases between them. CDR1 is SEHNR, CDR2 FQNEAQ, per germline (reference sequence). This CDR3 has 14 amino acids. The CDR3 DNA follows: TGTGCCAGCACCATGGGCGAGGGAGCCTACGAGCAGTACTTC. Translating it yields CASTMGEGAYEQYF.

As DNA, the CDR3 is TGTGCCAGCAGCTTAGGGGGGTATGGGCCGGGAGAGACCCAGTACTTC. Encoded protein: CASSLGGYGPGETQYF. This chain joins TRBV7-2 and TRBJ2-5, with D possibly called TRBD1 or TRBD2 (5 bases each). Trimming cost V 1 base and J 4 bases, with 16 bases left between them. The CDR3 runs 16 residues. From germline, CDR1 is SGHTA and CDR2 FQGNSA. The variable domain in full, with the rest retrieved from reference TRBV7-2 and TRBJ2-5, is GAGVSQSPSNKVTEKGKDVELRCDPISGHTALYWYRQSLGQGLEFLIYFQGNSAPDKSGLPSDRFSAERTGGSVSTLTIQRTQQEDSAVYLCASSLGGYGPGETQYFGPGTRLLVL.

The chain couples TRBV21-1 to TRBJ2-3; TRBD2, the D gene given by the table, was not confirmed from the DNA. TRBV21-1 has pseudogene status. CDR3 length equals 19 residues. CDR3 amino acids: CASSKVRRGSGRGADTQYF. Here the CDR3 DNA reads TGTGCCAGCAGCAAAGTTCGACGGGGTAGCGGGAGAGGTGCAGATACGCAGTATTTT.

The chain combines TRBV18 with TRBJ2-1; 13 bases line up with TRBD2. Germline lookup yields CDR1 KGHSH and CDR2 LQKENI. The V and J ends lost 6 bases and 0 bases, in that order; junction bases with no gene match: 5. This CDR3 comprises 17 residues. The CDR3 is CASSPGLAGPSYNEQFF. Here the CDR3 DNA reads TGTGCCAGCTCCCCGGGACTAGCGGGACCCTCCTACAATGAGCAGTTCTTC.

In the case of this clone: In the same sample, other DNA sequences code for this CDR3. This chain uses TRBV27 with TRBJ2-1, with D uncertain. Germline V gene data show CDR1 as MNHEY and CDR2 as SMNVEV (reference sequence). V was pared by 3 bases and J by 4 bases, with 4 bases between. The CDR3 length is 12 residues. CDR3 coding DNA: TGTGCCAGCAGTTTCGGTTACAATGAGCAGTTCTTC. Translated: CASSFGYNEQFF.